Below are 32 T cell receptor beta chains sequenced from a single sample in a study of HIV-infected children after antiretroviral therapy interruption. As to treatment: PENTA 11 planned treatment interruption arm or continuous ART arm. The TCR library was built from RNA with a 3' RACE protocol and unique molecular identifiers. In TCRdb, the 3' RACE reads were re-called with MiXCR into one record per CDR3 protein. The data contain fewer than 50,000 distinct CDR3 sequences, approximately 4.3% of them singletons. Sequencing used CD45RA+ CD4+ T cells from PBMCs, pooled from several time points, obtained from a donor given antiretroviral therapy, either interrupted or continuous. Subset specified: naive CD4+ CD45RA+ CD45RO- T cells. The receptors derive from a pool of human donors with HIV.

This clonotype was picked up a small number of times. The rearrangement links TRBV2 to TRBJ1-2, with D unclear. Looked up from germline, CDR1 is SNHLY and CDR2 is FYNNEI. V was shortened by 4 bases and J by 5 bases, with 14 bases between the two germline ends. This CDR3 is built from 14 residues. The CDR3 DNA sequence: TGTGCCAGCAGTGTCGAAGCGGGAAAGTATGGCTACACCTTC. Its translation is CASSVEAGKYGYTF.

This clonotype was counted many times. The chain couples TRBV23-1 to TRBJ2-7; 11 nucleotides line up with TRBD2. TRBV23-1 is reported as an ORF; its role is uncertain. The V segment lost 0 bases and the J segment 7 bases; nucleotides outside the gene matches: 8. The length of the CDR3 is 16 residues. The CDR3 bases are TGCGCCAGCAGTCAATCTGGACTAGCGGGTGCCGGGGAGCAGTACTTC. Residues: CASSQSGLAGAGEQYF.

This clonotype was counted a few times. This rearrangement joins TRBV29-1 to TRBJ2-3; TRBD2 agrees at 10 bases. The length of the CDR3 is 14 residues. Per the germline V gene, CDR1 is SQVTM and CDR2 is ANQGSEA. V shed 5 bases, J shed 2 bases, and the junction held 4 bases outside the gene matches. This chain's CDR3 is CSVPTSGTTDTQYF. In DNA form, the CDR3 reads TGCAGCGTTCCAACTAGCGGGACCACAGATACGCAGTATTTT.

There are a few counts of this clonotype. The gene calls are TRBV7-9 and TRBJ2-7; D not certain. V shed 3 bases and J shed 4 bases, with 19 bases lying between them. This CDR3 has 16 residues. CDR1 and CDR2 (germline): SEHNR, FQNEAQ (reference sequence). CDR3 amino acids: CASSFPSGRRGYEQYF. In DNA, the CDR3 is TGTGCCAGCAGCTTCCCGTCAGGACGGCGTGGATACGAGCAGTACTTC.

This clonotype has a count of ten or more. The chain uses TRBV11-2 and TRBJ1-2; D is possibly TRBD1 (5 bases). V gave up 5 bases and J gave up 4 bases, with 11 bases separating them. Per the germline V gene, CDR1 is SGHAT and CDR2 is FQNNGV. CDR3 length: 13 amino acids. The CDR3 DNA follows: TGTGCCAGCAGCCCCCGACAGATCTATGGCTACACCTTC. This encodes CASSPRQIYGYTF.

This clonotype appeared a few times. This sequence joins TRBV12-3 or TRBV12-4 and TRBJ1-2; 8 bases are shared with TRBD1. The CDR3 is 13 amino acids. The ends lost 5 bases at V and 4 bases at J; junction bases unmatched: 3. In DNA form, the CDR3 reads TGTGCCAGCAGTACAGGGGGTCGCTATGGCTACACCTTC. The encoded protein is CASSTGGRYGYTF.

This clonotype was seen many times. The gene calls are TRBV25-1 and TRBJ2-3; possible D gene TRBD2, 5 bases. CDR3 length: 12 amino acids. The V gene lost 4 bases and the J gene lost 10 bases, with 12 bases spanning the gap. The germline V gene has CDR1 MGHDK and CDR2 SYGVNS. The CDR3 DNA follows: TGTGCCAGCAGTGTATCGGAGGCTGCGCAGTATTTT. It codes for CASSVSEAAQYF.

This clonotype was found many times. This chain joins TRBV6-2 or TRBV6-3 and TRBJ1-5, with 11 bases that match TRBD1. V shed 7 bases, J shed 7 bases, and the junction held 6 bases outside the gene matches. Germline values: CDR1 MNHEY, CDR2 SVGEGT. The CDR3 has 14 amino acids. This CDR3 reads CASTGTGGRQPQHF. Here the CDR3 DNA reads TGTGCCAGCACCGGGACAGGGGGACGACAGCCCCAGCATTTT.

This clonotype was found many times. The chain couples TRBV20-1 to TRBJ2-7, with unresolved D. Trimming stripped 6 bases from V and 5 bases from J, with 17 bases between. The CDR3 is made up of 13 amino acids. Looked up from germline, CDR1 is DFQATT and CDR2 is SNEGSKA (reference sequence). This CDR3 is CSASRDSANEQYF. As DNA, the CDR3 is TGCAGTGCGAGCCGAGACTCCGCCAACGAGCAGTACTTC.

This clonotype was observed many times. This chain uses TRBV5-4 with TRBJ2-3; 9 bases are shared with TRBD2. After removal of 4 bases from V and 1 base from J, the junction contained 1 base not matched to a gene. The CDR3 has 14 amino acids. Germline V lookup: CDR1 SGHNT, CDR2 YYREEE (reference sequence). The DNA for the CDR3 is TGTGCCAGCAGCCGGACTAGCGGCACAGATACGCAGTATTTT. This sequence encodes CASSRTSGTDTQYF.

V usage is TRBV28 and J usage is TRBJ2-3; perhaps TRBD1 as D (5 bases). From germline, CDR1 is MDHEN and CDR2 SYDVKM. This CDR3 spans 14 amino acids. V was shortened by 5 bases and J by 6 bases, with 15 bases between the two germline ends. The chain's CDR3 is CASSKDIRADTQYF. The CDR3 bases are TGTGCCAGCAGTAAGGACATTCGTGCGGATACGCAGTATTTT.

This clonotype has a count of ten or more. The chain joins TRBV12-3 or TRBV12-4 to TRBJ2-7, with D possibly TRBD2 on 7 matching bases. The CDR3 consists of 13 residues. V was shortened by 6 bases and J by 2 bases, with 11 bases between the two germline ends. The CDR3 sequence is CASSRGAAYEQYF. DNA of the CDR3: TGTGCCAGCAGCCGGGGGGCGGCCTACGAGCAGTACTTC.

This clonotype came up many times. The rearrangement joins TRBV27 to TRBJ1-6; 7 bases line up with TRBD1. The CDR3 has 15 residues. Losses at the gene ends were 6 bases for V and 7 bases for J; bases not matched to a gene: 9. Germline-derived CDR1 and CDR2 are MNHEY and SMNVEV (reference sequence). This chain's CDR3 is CASRITGAGNSPLHF. The CDR3 DNA reads TGTGCCAGCAGGATAACAGGGGCAGGGAATTCACCCCTCCACTTT.

This clonotype has ten or more counts. This sequence joins TRBV7-2 and TRBJ1-6; 9 bases are a match to TRBD1. The CDR3 length is 17 residues. Germline lookup yields CDR1 SGHTA and CDR2 FQGNSA. V lost 1 base, J lost 4 bases, and 5 bases stayed unmatched. The CDR3 region is CASSLGHGQGYNSPLHF. The CDR3 nucleotides read TGTGCCAGCAGCTTAGGTCACGGACAGGGGTATAATTCACCCCTCCACTTT. The full variable domain, rest sourced from reference TRBV7-2 and TRBJ1-6, is GAGVSQSPSNKVTEKGKDVELRCDPISGHTALYWYRQSLGQGLEFLIYFQGNSAPDKSGLPSDRFSAERTGGSVSTLTIQRTQQEDSAVYLCASSLGHGQGYNSPLHFGNGTRLTVT.

This clonotype was recorded at least ten times. This chain links TRBV6-1 with TRBJ1-5, with D possibly matching TRBD1 (6 bases). The CDR3 is 20 amino acids. The ends were cut back, 2 bases at V and 8 bases at J, with 31 bases in the middle. In germline, CDR1 is MNHNS, CDR2 SASEGT. The CDR3 region is CASSESIRGRAGVSPEPQHF. The CDR3 coding sequence is TGTGCCAGCAGTGAATCGATTCGGGGACGGGCAGGGGTCTCACCAGAGCCCCAGCATTTT.

This clonotype turned up a few times. V usage is TRBV5-1 and J usage is TRBJ2-3; TRBD2 matches 7 bases. Germline V gives CDR1 SGHRS, CDR2 YFSETQ. Trimming removed 3 bases from V and 3 bases from J; junction bases left unmatched: 13. The CDR3 covers 17 residues. The CDR3 DNA follows: TGCGCCAGCAGCTCGGACTACACTAGCGCCGATACAGATACGCAGTATTTT. Its protein is CASSSDYTSADTDTQYF.

This clonotype was observed at least ten times. J is TRBJ2-7 and V is TRBV28; D possibly corresponds to TRBD2 (5 bases). The CDR3 extends over 13 amino acids. V lost 5 bases and J 2 bases, leaving 10 bases between the germline ends. Germline lookup yields CDR1 MDHEN and CDR2 SYDVKM. CDR3 sequence (DNA): TGTGCCAGCAGTGGGCAGCGGACCTACGAGCAGTACTTC. This translates into CASSGQRTYEQYF. The complete variable domain, with remaining parts taken from reference TRBV28 and TRBJ2-7, reads DVKVTQSSRYLVKRTGEKVFLECVQDMDHENMFWYRQDPGLGLRLIYFSYDVKMKEKGDIPEGYSVSREKKERFSLILESASTNQTSMYLCASSGQRTYEQYFGPGTRLTVT.

Within the sample, this clonotype is medium-sized. The chain joins TRBV9 to TRBJ1-5; D call uncertain. V lost 0 bases and J 7 bases, leaving 8 bases between the germline ends. Germline values: CDR1 SGDLS, CDR2 YYNGEE. The CDR3 sequence is 13 residues long. The CDR3 protein is CASSVDAGQPQHF. The CDR3 nucleotides read TGTGCCAGCAGCGTAGATGCGGGCCAGCCCCAGCATTTT.

This clonotype was counted at least ten times. DNA for the CDR3: TGCAGTGCCACTATTCCCAGCTCCTACGAGCAGTACTTC. Encoded protein: CSATIPSSYEQYF. The J gene is TRBJ2-7, the V gene TRBV20-1; D is undetermined. The length of the CDR3 is 13 residues. Trimming shortened V by 6 bases and J by 0 bases, and 12 bases separated the two germline ends. Germline V gene sequence: CDR1 DFQATT, CDR2 SNEGSKA (reference sequence).

This clonotype appeared many times. The genes are TRBV12-5 and TRBJ1-1; no reliable D call. With 3 bases removed from V and 1 base from J, the gap between germline ends came to 12 bases. From germline, CDR1 is LGHNT and CDR2 FRNRAP. This CDR3 is built from 15 residues. CDR3 DNA sequence: TGTGCTAGTGGTTTTGGATCCTGGGCGAACACTGAAGCTTTCTTT. Protein product: CASGFGSWANTEAFF.

The sample holds a few counts of this clonotype. V gene TRBV20-1 combines with J gene TRBJ2-3, with TRBD1 matching 7 bases. The junction had 5 bases not matched to a gene; V was cut back by 3 bases and J by 5 bases. CDR3 length equals 13 residues. Germline V gives CDR1 DFQATT, CDR2 SNEGSKA (reference sequence). The CDR3 spells CSARITGEDTQYF. CDR3 in DNA: TGCAGTGCTAGGATAACAGGGGAAGATACGCAGTATTTT.

The V and J genes are TRBV19 and TRBJ2-4; D may be TRBD1 (6 bases). Trimming pared 1 base from V and 11 bases from J, leaving 12 bases between. The CDR3 is 13 residues long. Germline CDR1 is LNHDA and CDR2 is SQIVND (reference sequence). CDR3 in amino acids: CASSIGQESFQYF. For the CDR3, the DNA is TGTGCCAGTAGTATAGGACAGGAGAGCTTTCAGTACTTC.

This clonotype was recorded a few times. The rearrangement links TRBV9 to TRBJ2-7, with D possibly TRBD1 on 6 matching bases. The V gene's germline CDR1 is SGDLS and CDR2 YYNGEE. The CDR3 is made up of 14 amino acids. The germline V and J ends were trimmed by 0 bases and 7 bases, with 14 bases remaining between them. The CDR3 here is CASSVGQGSKEQYF. The DNA for the CDR3 is TGTGCCAGCAGCGTAGGTCAGGGGTCGAAAGAGCAGTACTTC. Looking up the rest from reference TRBV9 and TRBJ2-7 gives the full variable domain: DSGVTQTPKHLITATGQRVTLRCSPRSGDLSVYWYQQSLDQGLQFLIQYYNGEERAKGNILERFSAQQFPDLHSELNLSSLELGDSALYFCASSVGQGSKEQYFGPGTRLTVT.

About this clonotype itself: A read error may account for a junction end that differs from germline. J is TRBJ2-1 and V is TRBV19, with D perhaps matching TRBD2 (5 bases). Germline values: CDR1 LNHDA, CDR2 SQIVND (reference sequence). This CDR3 comprises 14 residues. The CDR3 loop reads CASSIEGNYAEQFF. The CDR3 region has the DNA TGTGCCAGCAGTATAGAGGGTAACTATGCTGAGCAGTTCTTC.

Only a few counts were recorded for this clonotype. The chain uses TRBV7-9 and TRBJ2-7, with D tentatively TRBD1 (5 bases). Germline V lookup: CDR1 SEHNR, CDR2 FQNEAQ (reference sequence). Trimming removed 1 base from V and 5 bases from J, with 9 bases in between. The CDR3 length is 13 residues. CDR3 sequence reads: CASSLVQGHEQYF. The CDR3 DNA reads as TGTGCCAGCAGCTTAGTTCAGGGCCACGAGCAGTACTTC. The entire variable domain, with the rest obtained from reference TRBV7-9 and TRBJ2-7, is as follows: DTGVSQNPRHKITKRGQNVTFRCDPISEHNRLYWYRQTLGQGPEFLTYFQNEAQLEKSRLLSDRFSAERPKGSFSTLEIQRTEQGDSAMYLCASSLVQGHEQYFGPGTRLTVT.

This clonotype was seen ten or more times. The genes are TRBV2 and TRBJ2-7; TRBD1 matches 8 bases. The V segment lost 5 bases and the J segment 6 bases; nucleotides outside the gene matches: 6. There are 13 residues in the CDR3. Germline V lookup: CDR1 SNHLY, CDR2 FYNNEI. The CDR3 DNA is TGTGCCAGCAGTAGGACAGGGCTCCCCGAGCAGTACTTC. Translating gives CASSRTGLPEQYF. Drawing the rest from reference TRBV2 and TRBJ2-7, the complete variable domain is EPEVTQTPSHQVTQMGQEVILRCVPISNHLYFYWYRQILGQKVEFLVSFYNNEISEKSEIFDDQFSVERPDGSNFTLKIRSTKLEDSAMYFCASSRTGLPEQYFGPGTRLTVT.

In its sample, this clonotype was seen many times. CDR3 coding DNA: TGTGCCAGCAGTTTAGGTCTGCTGGGTGGCACTGAAGCTTTCTTT. Residues: CASSLGLLGGTEAFF. V is TRBV28 and J is TRBJ1-1, with D hard to call. Trimming removed 2 bases at V and 4 bases at J, with 14 bases between. Germline values: CDR1 MDHEN, CDR2 SYDVKM. The CDR3 is 15 residues long.

Notes on this clonotype: This clone may be a read error of a much larger clone one base away. V usage is TRBV9 and J usage is TRBJ2-7, with D unclear. Looked up from germline, CDR1 is SGDLS and CDR2 is YYNGEE. The CDR3 covers 13 residues. This CDR3 is CASSVDPEYEHYF. The CDR3 bases are TGTGCCAGCAGCGTAGACCCGGAGTACGAGCATTACTTC.

The sample holds many counts of this clonotype. V usage is TRBV7-8 and J usage is TRBJ2-6, with D uncertain. Germline V lookup: CDR1 SGHVS, CDR2 FQNEAQ. The germline V and J ends were trimmed by 5 bases and 1 base, with 9 bases remaining between them. The CDR3 is 15 amino acids. The CDR3 region is CASSAARSGANVLTF. The CDR3, as DNA: TGTGCCAGCAGCGCCGCGCGATCTGGGGCCAACGTCCTGACTTTC.

Ten or more counts support this clonotype. The chain has TRBV19 and TRBJ1-2; possible D gene TRBD1, 5 bases. Trimming stripped 8 bases from V and 6 bases from J, with 16 bases between. Germline loops: CDR1 LNHDA, CDR2 SQIVND (reference sequence). This CDR3 spans 13 amino acids. CDR3 sequence (DNA): TGTGCCAGTCTTCGTCAGGGAGGGGATGGCTACACCTTC. Protein product: CASLRQGGDGYTF. The full variable domain, its missing parts supplied by reference TRBV19 and TRBJ1-2, is DGGITQSPKYLFRKEGQNVTLSCEQNLNHDAMYWYRQDPGQGLRLIYYSQIVNDFQKGDIAEGYSVSREKKESFPLTVTSAQKNPTAFYLCASLRQGGDGYTFGSGTRLTVV.

The table lists this clonotype with many counts. The chain couples TRBV20-1 to TRBJ1-1; 7 bases are a match to TRBD1. Looked up from germline, CDR1 is DFQATT and CDR2 is SNEGSKA (reference sequence). The trim removed 0 bases at V and 1 base at J, leaving 2 bases unmatched. The length of the CDR3 is 14 residues. The CDR3 nucleotides read TGCAGTGCTAGAGATTCAGGGGGGAACACTGAAGCTTTCTTT. It yields the protein CSARDSGGNTEAFF.

This chain uses TRBV20-1 with TRBJ2-5; possible D gene TRBD2, 5 bases. The CDR3 length is 13 residues. Per germline, CDR1 DFQATT and CDR2 SNEGSKA (reference sequence). The V end lost 8 bases, the J end lost 3 bases, and 16 bases lay between the germline ends. CDR3 protein: CSPFEGSEETQYF. In DNA form, the CDR3 reads TGCAGTCCCTTTGAGGGCTCGGAAGAGACCCAGTACTTC.